A single count supports the clone carrying this T cell receptor (delta chain). Its antigen remains unidentified. TCRdb's protein for this DNA is that of a much larger clone and differs from the translation at residue 14, likely a read error; the protein shown is the DNA translation. This specimen comes from a study of DNA immune sequencing with unique molecular identifiers. Whole-study context: Buffy-coat γδ T cells, enriched immunomagnetically, supplied the sequenced genomic DNA. Inputs: approximately 100 ng DNA from enriched γδ cells, approximately 0.91 ug from non-enriched PBMCs. Study observations and caveats: The most frequent TRD pairing among healthy donor clonotypes was TRDV2-TRDJ1. Novel TRD sequences not targeted by the primers cannot be detected.

The germline V gene encodes CDR1 GEAIGNYY and CDR2 EKD. The CDR3 has 16 residues. A 32-plex genomic DNA assay used primers for all 8 TRDV and 4 TRDJ genes. In roughly 3 barcoding PCR cycles, molecules received a 12-nucleotide UMI, then adapter PCR followed. TCRdb reanalysed the multiplex PCR reads with CATT. The profile shows several hundred delta-chain clones, 31% of them singletons. This chain links TRDV2 with TRDJ2; TRDD3 matches 7 bases. This TCR came from a human donor in good health. The material sequenced was gamma-delta T cells from PBMCs. In DNA, the CDR3 is TGTGCCTGTGACGGCCTGGGGGGCTCATACACCGATAAACCCATCTTT. Translated: CACDGLGGSYTDKPIF.